The T cell receptor (beta chain) described here comes from a study of identical twins. Overall study findings and caveats: Insertions ran lower in abundant cord blood beta clonotypes, though not in memory repertoires.

This clonotype appeared many times. Its antigen is not known. TCRdb redid the calling of the 5' RACE reads with MiXCR, one entry per CDR3 protein. The data contain around 300,000 distinct CDR3 sequences, under 9% of them seen just once; the ten biggest clones take up more than 2%. Germline trimming cut 6 bases from V and 8 bases from J; bases unmatched to any gene: 10. CDR3 length: 14 residues. The sample was also reused in another study, on yellow fever vaccine responses in identical twins.

The sample was memory (CD45RO+) T cells sorted from blood. J is TRBJ2-1 and V is TRBV12-3 or TRBV12-4, with TRBD2 matching 7 bases. The receptor was derived from a woman younger than 30 in good health. The CDR3, as DNA: TGTGCCAGCAGAACCGGACTAGTCGGGGATGAGCAGTTCTTC. It specifies CASRTGLVGDEQFF.